This T cell receptor beta chain was profiled in a study of T cells in Graves' hyperthyroidism and ophthalmopathy. CDR1 and CDR2 from the germline V gene are MDHEN and SYDVKM. The germline V and J ends were trimmed by 6 bases and 4 bases, with 15 bases remaining between them. The CDR3 runs to 14 residues. From RNA transcripts, TCR beta CDR3 regions were amplified. The HTBI set primed first-round TCR CDR3 RT-PCR. TCRdb re-analysed the multiplex PCR reads in MiXCR, keeping a single row per CDR3 protein. The sample contains roughly 300,000 distinct CDR3 sequences, about 15% of which appear only once. Hyperthyroidism had been newly diagnosed in patients aged 18 to 65, and its duration was under 2 months. It was uncontrolled infection, other autoimmune disease, pregnancy or lactation that excluded patients. For the diagnoses, clinical symptoms, serum thyroxine and TRAb, thyroid ultrasound and orbital computed tomography were used.

Sequencing used blood. This receptor was taken from a woman in her 30s with Graves' hyperthyroidism. The chain combines TRBV28 with TRBJ1-2; no clear D. CDR3 sequence: CASSPAGLGYGYTF. In DNA form, the CDR3 reads TGTGCCAGCAGCCCAGCGGGGTTGGGCTATGGCTACACCTTC.